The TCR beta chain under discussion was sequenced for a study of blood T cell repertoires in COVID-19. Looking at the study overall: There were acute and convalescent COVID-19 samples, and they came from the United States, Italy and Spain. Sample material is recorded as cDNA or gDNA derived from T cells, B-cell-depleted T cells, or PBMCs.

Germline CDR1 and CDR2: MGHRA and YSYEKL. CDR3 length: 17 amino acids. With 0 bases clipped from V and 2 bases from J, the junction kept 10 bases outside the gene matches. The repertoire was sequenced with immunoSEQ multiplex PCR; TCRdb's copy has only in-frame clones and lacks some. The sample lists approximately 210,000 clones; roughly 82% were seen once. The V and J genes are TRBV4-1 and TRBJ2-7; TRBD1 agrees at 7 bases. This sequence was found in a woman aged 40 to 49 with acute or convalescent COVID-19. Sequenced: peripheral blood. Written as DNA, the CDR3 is TGCGCCAGCAGCCAAGATAGAGTGACAGGGCCCACCTACGAGCAGTACTTC. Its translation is CASSQDRVTGPTYEQYF.